This T cell receptor beta chain was profiled in a study of blood T cell repertoires in COVID-19. CDR1 and CDR2 from the germline V gene are SNHLY and FYNNEI. With 3 bases removed from V and 6 bases from J, the gap between germline ends came to 11 bases. The CDR3 loop spans 13 amino acids. Sequencing used immunoSEQ multiplex PCR; TCRdb keeps in-frame clones, though not all of them. Of 200,000 to 300,000 clones listed, roughly four fifths were seen once; the top ten hold 6.5% to 9%. Seattle-derived patients entered the study during active infection and were followed longitudinally. Input material: peripheral blood. The chain is built from TRBV2 and TRBJ1-1; the D is unclear. This clonotype was sampled from a woman older than 75 with COVID-19, enrolled during active disease. The CDR3 protein is CASSDLRGSEAFF. Written as DNA, the CDR3 is TGTGCCAGCAGTGATCTTAGAGGTTCTGAAGCTTTCTTT.